Below, 5 T cell receptor beta chains from the same sample are listed, as sequenced in a study of blood T cell repertoires in COVID-19. Sequencing used immunoSEQ multiplex PCR; TCRdb keeps in-frame clones, though not all of them. Among around 80,000 clones, about 86% were seen once, and the ten largest hold around 5%. Material: peripheral blood. The source is a woman aged 80 or over with acute or convalescent COVID-19.

The rearrangement uses TRBV6-4 and TRBJ2-3; TRBD1 matches at 8 bases. The CDR3 runs to 16 residues. The J segment lost 5 bases and the V segment lost 0 bases, leaving 7 bases of the junction unmatched. Germline values: CDR1 MRHNA, CDR2 SNTAGT. DNA of the CDR3: TGTGCCAGCAGTGACTCTCCCTACGGGACAGGAGATACGCAGTATTTT. This translates into CASSDSPYGTGDTQYF.

This chain links TRBV5-1 with TRBJ1-2; 9 nucleotides align to TRBD1. This CDR3 has 14 residues. Germline V gives CDR1 SGHRS, CDR2 YFSETQ. The J segment lost 8 bases and the V segment lost 4 bases, leaving 9 bases of the junction unmatched. This CDR3 reads CASSPGQGLGGYTF. CDR3 DNA sequence: TGCGCCAGCAGCCCGGGACAGGGCCTCGGAGGCTACACCTTC.

The V gene is TRBV19, the J gene TRBJ2-3; 14 bases agree with TRBD2. After removal of 4 bases from V and 6 bases from J, the junction contained 6 bases not matched to a gene. The CDR3 consists of 16 residues. Germline V gene sequence: CDR1 LNHDA, CDR2 SQIVND (reference sequence). CDR3 coding DNA: TGTGCCAGTAGTAGGGGACTAGCGGGAGCATCCGATACGCAGTATTTT. The encoded protein is CASSRGLAGASDTQYF. Filled out from reference TRBV19 and TRBJ2-3, the complete variable domain reads DGGITQSPKYLFRKEGQNVTLSCEQNLNHDAMYWYRQDPGQGLRLIYYSQIVNDFQKGDIAEGYSVSREKKESFPLTVTSAQKNPTAFYLCASSRGLAGASDTQYFGPGTRLTVL.

The V gene is TRBV6-5, the J gene TRBJ2-7; 8 bases agree with TRBD1. Trimming at V came to 6 bases and at J to 3 bases, leaving 7 bases not matched to a gene. This CDR3 has 14 residues. Per the germline V gene, CDR1 is MNHEY and CDR2 is SVGAGI. The CDR3 DNA reads as TGTGCCAGCAGCCCGGGACAGGTCAACTACGAGCAGTACTTC. As protein: CASSPGQVNYEQYF.

This chain uses TRBV9 with TRBJ1-2, with TRBD1 identical over 12 bases. There are 15 residues in the CDR3. Germline V gene lookup returns CDR1 SGDLS and CDR2 YYNGEE. The V and J ends lost 3 bases and 3 bases, in that order; junction bases with no gene match: 3. CDR3 sequence reads: CASSAGTGGDYGYTF. Written as DNA, the CDR3 is TGTGCCAGCAGCGCTGGGACAGGGGGCGACTATGGCTACACCTTC.